These 9 T cell receptor beta chains originate from one sample sequenced in a study of Ad26.COV2.S vaccination and SARS-CoV-2 variants. Data came from immunoSEQ multiplex PCR; TCRdb stores just in-frame clones and leaves some out. Of hundreds of thousands of clones listed, roughly nine tenths are singletons. Sequenced here: peripheral blood, sampled after recovery from COVID-19. Receptors were obtained from a human donor who had recovered from COVID-19.

This chain links TRBV7-9 with TRBJ2-3; TRBD1 agrees at 11 bases. The CDR3 length is 17 residues. J gave up 5 bases and V 0 bases, and 7 bases lay outside the gene matches. CDR1 and CDR2 (germline): SEHNR, FQNEAQ (reference sequence). The CDR3 loop reads CASSLARGQGVEDTQYF. DNA of the CDR3: TGTGCCAGCAGCTTAGCGAGGGGACAGGGGGTGGAAGATACGCAGTATTTT.

The CDR3 DNA is TGCGCCAGCAGCTTGGCCGGGACTCAAACCCTGGTGCAGTACTTC. It translates to CASSLAGTQTLVQYF. V gene TRBV5-1 combines with J gene TRBJ2-7; D might be TRBD2 (6 bases). CDR1 and CDR2 from the germline V gene are SGHRS and YFSETQ. The CDR3 spans 15 residues. The germline V and J ends were trimmed by 0 bases and 9 bases, with 19 bases remaining between them.

The chain's CDR3 is CASSFSGGYTGELFF. The DNA for the CDR3 is TGTGCCAGCAGTTTCTCGGGTGGCTACACCGGGGAGCTGTTTTTT. The rearrangement uses TRBV27 and TRBJ2-2; D unresolved. Germline V CDR1 and CDR2: MNHEY, SMNVEV (reference sequence). Trimming left V 3 bases short and J 3 bases short, with 11 bases between. The CDR3 is made up of 15 amino acids.

Note on this clone: Mismatch with germline at one junction end may stem from a read error. This rearrangement joins TRBV12-3 or TRBV12-4 to TRBJ2-5, with TRBD2 as a possible D gene (6 bases). This CDR3 contains 12 residues. CDR3 loop: CLGGPRQETQYF. The CDR3 coding sequence is TGCCTGGGGGGACCCCGCCAAGAGACCCAGTACTTC.

J is TRBJ1-3 and V is TRBV9; D possibly corresponds to TRBD1 (5 bases). CDR1 is SGDLS and CDR2 is YYNGEE in the germline V gene. The CDR3 has 14 residues. Trimming cost V 0 bases and J 7 bases, with 11 bases left between them. CDR3 amino acids: CASSVGGGDNTIYF. The CDR3 region has the DNA TGTGCCAGCAGCGTAGGAGGAGGGGATAACACCATATATTTT.

The chain joins TRBV10-3 to TRBJ1-2; maybe TRBD1 (5 bases). The CDR3 runs 13 residues. The germline V gene encodes CDR1 ENHRY and CDR2 SYGVKD. Trimming left V 2 bases short and J 7 bases short, with 11 bases between. CDR3 sequence: CAISEKGRIGYTF. DNA of the CDR3: TGTGCCATCAGTGAGAAGGGGCGGATTGGCTACACCTTC.

In this sample, this clone turned up once. Different DNA sequences within this sample yield the same CDR3. The chain couples TRBV10-3 to TRBJ1-2, with 7 bases that match TRBD1. V shed 0 bases, J shed 2 bases, and the junction held 0 bases outside the gene matches. The CDR3 is 14 residues long. Germline CDR1 and CDR2: ENHRY and SYGVKD. CDR3 nucleotide sequence: TGTGCCATCAGTGAGTCGGGACAGAACTATGGCTACACCTTC. Protein: CAISESGQNYGYTF.

The chain carries TRBV6-5 and TRBJ2-5; 12 bases align to TRBD2. CDR1 is MNHEY and CDR2 is SVGAGI in the germline V gene. CDR3 length: 15 amino acids. Trimming cost V 3 bases and J 5 bases; bases outside gene matches: 4. The DNA for the CDR3 is TGTGCCAGCAGTTATCTAGCGGGGGGGAAGGAGACCCAGTACTTC. Translated: CASSYLAGGKETQYF.

J is TRBJ1-1 and V is TRBV6-5; no reliable D call. In germline, CDR1 is MNHEY, CDR2 SVGAGI. This CDR3 has 11 residues. Between the trimmed V and J ends, which lost 7 bases and 5 bases, there was a span of 8 bases. In nucleotides, the CDR3 is TGTGCCAGCAACAGTGGAACTGAAGCTTTCTTT. Its translation is CASNSGTEAFF.